The T cell receptor (beta chain) under discussion was sequenced for a study of cytomegalovirus exposure and HLA in healthy donors. Study-level points and caveats: Later, TCR association rates were found to vary by HLA locus, highest for DRB1 and lowest for HLA-C. Roughly uniform sequencing depth across donors was assumed, possibly incorrectly.

The PCR made use of 60 Vbeta and 13 Jbeta primers. As processed by the authors: About 11 million of the roughly 80 million unique TCR beta chains counted in a later analysis were shared. Sequenced by immunoSEQ multiplex PCR; TCRdb stores in-frame clones only, minus some. V and J calls plus clone size are reproduced from that table; the DNA served to infer D and trimming. The specimen's table records about 160,000 clones. In regard to this clone: Its antigen is currently unknown.

Sequenced input: PBMCs. This sequence originates from a man between 25 and 39 years old in good health and CMV-seronegative.

CDR3 bases: TGTGCCACCTACTCTGGGGCCAACGTCCTGACTTTC. This codes for CATYSGANVLTF. The chain employs TRBV25-1 and TRBJ2-6, with D unresolved. CDR1 and CDR2 (germline): MGHDK, SYGVNS. V lost 10 bases, J lost 0 bases, and 4 bases lay in between. The CDR3 has 12 amino acids.